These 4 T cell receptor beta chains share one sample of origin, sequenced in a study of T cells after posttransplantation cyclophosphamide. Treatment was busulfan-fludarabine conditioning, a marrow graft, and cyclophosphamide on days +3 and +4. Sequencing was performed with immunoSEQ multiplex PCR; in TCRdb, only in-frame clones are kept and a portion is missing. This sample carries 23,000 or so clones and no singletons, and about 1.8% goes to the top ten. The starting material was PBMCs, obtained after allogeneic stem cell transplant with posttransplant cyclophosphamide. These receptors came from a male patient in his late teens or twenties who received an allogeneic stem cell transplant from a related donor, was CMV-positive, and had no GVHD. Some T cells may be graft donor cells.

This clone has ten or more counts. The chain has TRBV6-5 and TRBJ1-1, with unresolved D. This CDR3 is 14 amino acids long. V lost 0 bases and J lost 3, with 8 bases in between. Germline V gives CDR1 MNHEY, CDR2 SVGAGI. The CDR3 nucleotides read TGTGCCAGCAGTTACTCGATCGGGGACACTGAAGCTTTCTTT. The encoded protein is CASSYSIGDTEAFF.

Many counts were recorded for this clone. The CDR3 loop is CASRDLTGGRNSPLHF. The CDR3 DNA sequence: TGTGCCAGCAGAGACCTGACAGGGGGCAGGAATTCACCCCTCCACTTT. This chain uses TRBV2 with TRBJ1-6; 10 nucleotides align to TRBD1. The V and J ends lost 6 bases and 7 bases, in that order; junction bases with no gene match: 9. Germline V gene sequence: CDR1 SNHLY, CDR2 FYNNEI. The CDR3 is 16 residues long.

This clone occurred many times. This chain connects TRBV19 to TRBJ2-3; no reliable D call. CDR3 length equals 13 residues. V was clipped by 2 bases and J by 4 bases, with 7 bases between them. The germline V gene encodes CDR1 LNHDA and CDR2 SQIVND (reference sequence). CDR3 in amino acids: CASSILTADTQYF. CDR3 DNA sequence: TGTGCCAGTAGTATACTTACGGCAGATACGCAGTATTTT.

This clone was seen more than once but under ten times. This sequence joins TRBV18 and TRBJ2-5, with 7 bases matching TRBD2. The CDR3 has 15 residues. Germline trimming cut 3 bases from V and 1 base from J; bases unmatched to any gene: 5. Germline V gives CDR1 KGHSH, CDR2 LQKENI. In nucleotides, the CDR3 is TGTGCCAGCTCACCCCGGGACTACCTCCAAGAGACCCAGTACTTC. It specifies CASSPRDYLQETQYF. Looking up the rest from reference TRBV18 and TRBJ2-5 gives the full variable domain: NAGVMQNPRHLVRRRGQEARLRCSPMKGHSHVYWYRQLPEEGLKFMVYLQKENIIDESGMPKERFSAEFPKEGPSILRIQQVVRGDSAAYFCASSPRDYLQETQYFGPGTRLLVL.